Only one count was recorded for the clone carrying this TCR beta chain. Antigen unknown. Method: immunoSEQ multiplex PCR; TCRdb's copy keeps in-frame clones and lacks some. The table includes about 97,000 clones, about 91% detected once. The data belong to a study of identifying expanded T cells in peripheral blood. Points from the study as a whole: Variance in clone template counts between approximately two-week samples significantly increased with total template count across all healthy donors. Around 1.2 clones differed between technical replicates, versus approximately 16 and 20 over time.

Healthy donors had no documented immune events, such as infections, while sampled. This sequence was found in a person aged 18 to 70 in good health. The specimen sequenced was blood.

The CDR3 DNA is TGTGCCAGTAGTCTCAGGGGACCCCCGGCCGAGCAGTACTTC. This gives the protein CASSLRGPPAEQYF. This chain connects TRBV19 to TRBJ2-7; D is possibly TRBD1 (6 bases). CDR1 and CDR2 (germline): LNHDA, SQIVND (reference sequence). The CDR3 length is 14 residues. Trimming took 5 bases from V and 6 from J, leaving 17 bases between them.